This entry lists 20 T cell receptor beta chains sequenced from one sample in a study of blood T cell repertoires in COVID-19. TCRdb's table, derived via immunoSEQ multiplex PCR, lists solely in-frame clones and lacks some. The sample records 300,000 or so clones, 75% to 90% being singletons. Sequencing was carried out using peripheral blood. All receptors come from a woman aged 25 to 39 with COVID-19, enrolled during active disease.

The chain uses TRBV7-6 and TRBJ1-1, with a tentative D call TRBD1 (5 bases). The CDR3 totals 14 residues. Trimming removed 4 bases from V and 2 bases from J, with 11 bases in between. CDR1 and CDR2 from the germline V gene are SGHVS and FNYEAQ. CDR3 coding DNA: TGTGCCAGCAGCTCAAGCGGGACTAACACTGAAGCTTTCTTT. This encodes CASSSSGTNTEAFF.

This chain joins TRBV2 and TRBJ1-5; the D gene is possibly TRBD1 (6 bases). Germline CDR1 reads SNHLY; CDR2 reads FYNNEI. CDR3 length: 15 amino acids. Trimming removed 4 bases from V and 2 bases from J, with 12 bases in between. The CDR3 DNA reads TGTGCCAGCAGTGGAACCCCAGGGGGCAATCAGCCCCAGCATTTT. It codes for CASSGTPGGNQPQHF.

This sequence joins TRBV7-6 and TRBJ2-1; 13 nucleotides agree with TRBD2. This CDR3 has 15 amino acids. Germline V CDR1 and CDR2: SGHVS, FNYEAQ. With 5 bases clipped from V and 8 bases from J, the junction kept 6 bases outside the gene matches. CDR3 DNA sequence: TGTGCCAGCAGCGGGGGGACTAGCGGGATTCATGAGCAGTTCTTC. Amino acids: CASSGGTSGIHEQFF.

V is TRBV4-2 and J is TRBJ2-7, with 10 bases fitting TRBD2. The CDR3 is 14 residues long. Germline CDR1 reads LGHNA; CDR2 reads YNFKEQ. J was trimmed by 5 bases and V by 2 bases; bases with no gene match: 3. CDR3 in amino acids: CASSQPGTSDEQYF. CDR3 coding DNA: TGTGCCAGCAGCCAACCGGGGACTAGCGACGAGCAGTACTTC.

The chain combines TRBV5-1 with TRBJ1-2; D might be TRBD1 (5 bases). Trimming removed 0 bases at V and 7 bases at J, with 10 bases between. The CDR3 runs 13 residues. The germline V gene encodes CDR1 SGHRS and CDR2 YFSETQ. CDR3 in DNA: TGCGCCAGCAGCTTGGGGGGCCAGGGTGGCTACACCTTC. It codes for CASSLGGQGGYTF.

The chain uses TRBV6-5 and TRBJ1-5; 8 nucleotides align to TRBD1. Per the germline V gene, CDR1 is MNHEY and CDR2 is SVGAGI. V lost 8 bases and J lost 5; bases outside the gene matches: 8. The length of the CDR3 is 14 residues. The CDR3 sequence: CASSQDREDQPQHF. CDR3 DNA sequence: TGTGCCAGCTCTCAGGACAGGGAGGATCAGCCCCAGCATTTT.

This clone appeared once. This rearrangement joins TRBV5-1 to TRBJ1-4; the match to TRBD1 covers 8 bases. The J segment lost 7 bases and the V segment lost 0 bases, leaving 2 bases of the junction unmatched. CDR3 length: 14 residues. Looked up from germline, CDR1 is SGHRS and CDR2 is YFSETQ. The CDR3 spells CASSLGTGIEKLFF. The DNA of the CDR3 is TGCGCCAGCAGCTTGGGGACAGGGATTGAAAAACTGTTTTTT.

About this clone itself: Other DNA sequences within the sample encode an identical CDR3. The chain combines TRBV6-4 with TRBJ2-1; TRBD1 matches at 7 bases. The CDR3 totals 14 residues. The V and J ends lost 5 bases and 5 bases, in that order; junction bases with no gene match: 6. CDR1 is MRHNA and CDR2 is SNTAGT in the germline V gene. The chain's CDR3 is CASSPGQANNEQFF. CDR3 nucleotide sequence: TGTGCCAGCAGTCCTGGACAGGCGAACAATGAGCAGTTCTTC.

The chain recombines TRBV7-9 with TRBJ1-1, with D unresolved. Trimming cost V 1 base and J 1 base, with 4 bases left between them. The CDR3 is made up of 13 amino acids. Germline V CDR1 and CDR2: SEHNR, FQNEAQ (reference sequence). CDR3: CASSLEANTEAFF. The CDR3 nucleotides are TGTGCCAGCAGCTTAGAAGCGAACACTGAAGCTTTCTTT.

CDR3 protein: CASSPRGLAGLYEQYF. The CDR3 DNA reads TGTGCCAGCAGCCCACGAGGACTAGCGGGGCTCTACGAGCAGTACTTC. The V and J genes are TRBV7-9 and TRBJ2-7; 12 bases fit TRBD2. Germline CDR1 reads SEHNR; CDR2 reads FQNEAQ (reference sequence). J gave up 3 bases and V 5 bases, and 8 bases lay outside the gene matches. The CDR3 length is 16 residues.

This sequence joins TRBV3-1 (or the pseudogene TRBV3-2) and TRBJ2-1; possibly TRBD2 for D (5 bases). Trimming shortened V by 3 bases and J by 0 bases, and 12 bases separated the two germline ends. Germline V gene sequence: CDR1 LGHDT, CDR2 YNNKEL (reference sequence). This CDR3 region has 16 residues. The chain's CDR3 is CASSQGAGNSYNEQFF. CDR3 DNA sequence: TGTGCCAGCAGCCAGGGAGCAGGTAACTCCTACAATGAGCAGTTCTTC.

V is TRBV14 and J is TRBJ1-4, with D perhaps matching TRBD1 (5 bases). Germline lookup yields CDR1 SGHDN and CDR2 FVKESK. Trimming stripped 4 bases from V and 11 bases from J, with 17 bases between. The CDR3 covers 14 residues. CDR3 in DNA: TGTGCCAGCAGCCCCAGGGTCCCGCGGTGGAAACTGTTTTTT. Translating gives CASSPRVPRWKLFF.

The chain has TRBV11-3 and TRBJ1-1; D is perhaps TRBD1 (6 bases). V lost 3 bases to trimming and J lost 7 bases, with 9 bases between them. This CDR3 contains 12 residues. Looked up from germline, CDR1 is SGHNT and CDR2 is YENEEA. CDR3 nucleotide sequence: TGTGCCAGCAGCTTGGACAGCCGTGAAGCTTTCTTT. Its translation is CASSLDSREAFF.

This clone has just one count. The rearrangement uses TRBV5-6 and TRBJ2-5, with D unresolved. This CDR3 comprises 14 residues. The V gene lost 4 bases and the J gene lost 5 bases, with 15 bases spanning the gap. The germline gives CDR1 SGHDT, CDR2 YYEEEE. In DNA form, the CDR3 reads TGTGCCAGCAGCCTAGACCCCTTCGCGGAGACCCAGTACTTC. It is translated as CASSLDPFAETQYF.

This rearrangement joins TRBV19 to TRBJ1-3, with 7 bases aligning to TRBD1. Trimming removed 4 bases from V and 0 bases from J; junction bases left unmatched: 3. This CDR3 is built from 15 residues. Germline lookup yields CDR1 LNHDA and CDR2 SQIVND (reference sequence). The CDR3 nucleotides read TGTGCCAGTAGTAGAGACAGGGTCTCTGGAAACACCATATATTTT. It specifies CASSRDRVSGNTIYF.

The chain has TRBV27 and TRBJ2-1, with TRBD2 matching 9 bases. Losses at the gene ends were 5 bases for V and 3 bases for J; bases not matched to a gene: 5. CDR3 length: 15 residues. Germline CDR1 MNHEY, CDR2 SMNVEV (reference sequence). CDR3 bases: TGTGCCAGCAGTCCCGAGCGGGAGGACTACAATGAGCAGTTCTTC. It yields the protein CASSPEREDYNEQFF.

This clone is a singleton in its sample. The chain has TRBV5-1 and TRBJ1-1; 7 bases align to TRBD1. There are 14 residues in the CDR3. CDR1 and CDR2 (germline): SGHRS, YFSETQ. V gave up 7 bases and J gave up 6 bases; unmatched junction bases: 12. CDR3 sequence reads: CASREETGFPEAFF. As DNA, the CDR3 is TGCGCCAGCCGAGAAGAGACAGGGTTTCCTGAAGCTTTCTTT.

The chain couples TRBV19 to TRBJ2-3; TRBD2 matches at 9 bases. CDR3 size: 16 residues. Trimming removed 5 bases from V and 6 bases from J; junction bases left unmatched: 12. CDR1 LNHDA and CDR2 SQIVND come from the germline V gene (reference sequence). CDR3 sequence reads: CASSLGGRASLDTQYF. The DNA of the CDR3 is TGTGCCAGTAGTCTGGGCGGGAGGGCCTCTCTGGATACGCAGTATTTT.

J is TRBJ2-1 and V is TRBV5-1, with TRBD2 as a possible D gene (6 bases). Trimming removed 0 bases from V and 4 bases from J, with 11 bases in between. The CDR3 is 15 amino acids. CDR1 and CDR2 from the germline V gene are SGHRS and YFSETQ. CDR3 in DNA: TGCGCCAGCAGCTTGGATGTGACTAGATACAATGAGCAGTTCTTC. This gives the protein CASSLDVTRYNEQFF. Filled out from reference TRBV5-1 and TRBJ2-1, the complete variable domain reads KAGVTQTPRYLIKTRGQQVTLSCSPISGHRSVSWYQQTPGQGLQFLFEYFSETQRNKGNFPGRFSGRQFSNSRSEMNVSTLELGDSALYLCASSLDVTRYNEQFFGPGTRLTVL.

The chain carries TRBV7-2 and TRBJ2-3, with 11 positions matching TRBD2. The V and J ends lost 0 bases and 6 bases, in that order; junction bases with no gene match: 8. Germline values: CDR1 SGHTA, CDR2 FQGNSA. CDR3 length: 17 amino acids. The CDR3 nucleotides read TGTGCCAGCAGCTTAGCTATAGCGGGAGGGCCCTCCGATACGCAGTATTTT. Amino acids: CASSLAIAGGPSDTQYF.